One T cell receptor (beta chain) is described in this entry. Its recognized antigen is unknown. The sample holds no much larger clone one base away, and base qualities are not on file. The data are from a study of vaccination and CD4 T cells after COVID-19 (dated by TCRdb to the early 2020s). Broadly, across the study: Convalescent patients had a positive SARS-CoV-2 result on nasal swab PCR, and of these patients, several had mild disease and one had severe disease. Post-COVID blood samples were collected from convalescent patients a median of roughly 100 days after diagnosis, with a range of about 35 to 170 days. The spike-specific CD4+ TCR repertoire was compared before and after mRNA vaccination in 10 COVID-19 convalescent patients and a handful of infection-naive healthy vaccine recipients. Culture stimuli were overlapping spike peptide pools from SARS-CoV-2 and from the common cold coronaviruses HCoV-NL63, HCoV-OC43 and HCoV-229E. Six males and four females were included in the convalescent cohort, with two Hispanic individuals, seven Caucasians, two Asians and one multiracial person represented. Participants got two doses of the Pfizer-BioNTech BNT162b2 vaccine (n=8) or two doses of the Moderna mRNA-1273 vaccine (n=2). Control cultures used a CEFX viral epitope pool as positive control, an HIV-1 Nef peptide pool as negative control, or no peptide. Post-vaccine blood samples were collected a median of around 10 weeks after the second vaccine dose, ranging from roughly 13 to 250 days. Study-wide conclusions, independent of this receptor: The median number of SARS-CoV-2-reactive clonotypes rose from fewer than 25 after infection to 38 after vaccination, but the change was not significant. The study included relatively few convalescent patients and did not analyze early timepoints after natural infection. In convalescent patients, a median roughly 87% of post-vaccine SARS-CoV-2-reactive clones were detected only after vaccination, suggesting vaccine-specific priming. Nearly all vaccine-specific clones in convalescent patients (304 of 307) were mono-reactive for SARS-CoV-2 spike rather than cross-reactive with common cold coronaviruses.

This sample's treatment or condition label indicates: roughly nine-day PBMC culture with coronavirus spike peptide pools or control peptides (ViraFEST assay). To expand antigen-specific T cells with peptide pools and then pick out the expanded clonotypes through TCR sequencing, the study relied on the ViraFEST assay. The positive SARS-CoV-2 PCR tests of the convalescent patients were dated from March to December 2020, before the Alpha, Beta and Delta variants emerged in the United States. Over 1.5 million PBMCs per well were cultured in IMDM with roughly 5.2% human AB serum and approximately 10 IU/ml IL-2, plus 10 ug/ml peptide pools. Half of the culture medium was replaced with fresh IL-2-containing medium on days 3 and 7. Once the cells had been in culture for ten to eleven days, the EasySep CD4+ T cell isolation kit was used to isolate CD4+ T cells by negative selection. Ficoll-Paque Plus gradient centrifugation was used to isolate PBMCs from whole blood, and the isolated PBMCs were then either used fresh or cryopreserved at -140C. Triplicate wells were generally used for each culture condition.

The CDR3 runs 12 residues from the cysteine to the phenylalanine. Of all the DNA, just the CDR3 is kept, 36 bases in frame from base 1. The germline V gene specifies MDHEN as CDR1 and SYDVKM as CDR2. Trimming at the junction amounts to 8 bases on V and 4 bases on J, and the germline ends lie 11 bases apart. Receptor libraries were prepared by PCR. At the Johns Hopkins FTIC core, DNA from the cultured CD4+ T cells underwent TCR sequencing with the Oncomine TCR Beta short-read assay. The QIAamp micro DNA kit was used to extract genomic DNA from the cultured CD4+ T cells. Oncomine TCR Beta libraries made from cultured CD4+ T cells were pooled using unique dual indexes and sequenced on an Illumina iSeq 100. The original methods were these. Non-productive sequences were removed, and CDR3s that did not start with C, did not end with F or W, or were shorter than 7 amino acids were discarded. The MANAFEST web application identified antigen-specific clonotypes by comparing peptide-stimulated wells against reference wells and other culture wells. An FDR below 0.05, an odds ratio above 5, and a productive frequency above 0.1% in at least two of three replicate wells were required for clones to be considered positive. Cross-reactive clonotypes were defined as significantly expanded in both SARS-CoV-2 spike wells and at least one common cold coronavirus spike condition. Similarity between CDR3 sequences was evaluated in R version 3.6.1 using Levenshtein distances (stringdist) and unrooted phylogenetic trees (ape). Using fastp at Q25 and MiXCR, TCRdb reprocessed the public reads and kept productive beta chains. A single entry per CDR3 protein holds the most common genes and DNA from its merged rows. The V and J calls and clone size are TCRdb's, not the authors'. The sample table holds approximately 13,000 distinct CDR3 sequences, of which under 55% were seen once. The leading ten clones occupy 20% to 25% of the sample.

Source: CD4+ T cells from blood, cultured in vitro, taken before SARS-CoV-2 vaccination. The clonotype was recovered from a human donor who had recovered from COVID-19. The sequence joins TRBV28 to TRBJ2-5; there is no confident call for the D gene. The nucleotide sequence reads TGTGCCAGCGTAGACGGGCGAGAGACCCAGTACTTC. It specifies CASVDGRETQYF.